These T cell receptor beta chains were read from a single sample in a study of CD8 T cells in ankylosing spondylitis. TCRdb redid the calling of the 5' RACE reads with MiXCR, one entry per CDR3 protein. The sample holds 200,000 to 250,000 distinct CDR3 sequences, 10% seen once. The material sequenced was blood, either unsorted or a sorted T cell fraction (not recorded which). Receptors originate from a male donor with ankylosing spondylitis or in good health (not recorded which). Both conserved end residues are part of each CDR3. The order of the fields is V gene, D gene, clone size, J gene, CDR3 protein, CDR3 DNA. D genes are given only for firm matches. Size tells how often a clone was seen (once, few, many) or the class of an expanded clone, and some rows leave it out.

v_call: TRBV15
d_call: NA
clone_size: many
j_call: TRBJ2-3
cdr3_aa: CATSRSFQGGTDTQYF
cdr3_nt: TGTGCCACCAGCAGATCATTCCAAGGGGGCACAGATACGCAGTATTTT

v_call: TRBV7-9
d_call: NA
clone_size: many
j_call: TRBJ2-7
cdr3_aa: CASAHRGGAYEQYF
cdr3_nt: TGTGCCAGCGCACATAGGGGGGGAGCGTACGAGCAGTACTTC

v_call: TRBV11-2
d_call: NA
clone_size: NA
j_call: TRBJ2-3
cdr3_aa: CASSVVQGGGTDTQYF
cdr3_nt: TGTGCCAGCAGCGTAGTCCAGGGGGGAGGCACAGATACGCAGTATTTT

v_call: TRBV2
d_call: TRBD1
clone_size: many
j_call: TRBJ2-2
cdr3_aa: CASSEQGPGKTTGELFF
cdr3_nt: TGTGCCAGCAGCGAACAGGGGCCCGGCAAAACCACCGGGGAGCTGTTTTTT

v_call: TRBV5-1
d_call: TRBD2
clone_size: many
j_call: TRBJ2-1
cdr3_aa: CASSLERGPVDEQFF
cdr3_nt: TGCGCCAGCAGCTTGGAGCGGGGGCCAGTGGATGAGCAGTTCTTC

v_call: TRBV11-2
d_call: TRBD2
clone_size: many
j_call: TRBJ2-1
cdr3_aa: CASSSLAGGENEQFF
cdr3_nt: TGTGCCAGCAGCTCCCTAGCGGGGGGGGAGAATGAGCAGTTCTTC

v_call: TRBV7-2
d_call: NA
clone_size: many
j_call: TRBJ2-1
cdr3_aa: CASSLEILEQFF
cdr3_nt: TGTGCCAGCAGCTTAGAAATCCTCGAGCAGTTCTTC

v_call: TRBV20-1
d_call: TRBD2
clone_size: NA
j_call: TRBJ2-7
cdr3_aa: CCAPGLAGGLYSYEQYF
cdr3_nt: TGCTGTGCCCCGGGACTAGCGGGGGGGTTATACTCCTACGAGCAGTACTTC

v_call: TRBV3-1
d_call: NA
clone_size: many
j_call: TRBJ2-7
cdr3_aa: CASSQESSTYEQYF
cdr3_nt: TGTGCCAGCAGCCAAGAGTCTAGCACCTACGAGCAGTACTTC

v_call: TRBV7-9
d_call: NA
clone_size: many
j_call: TRBJ2-3
cdr3_aa: CASSLGVAPTDTQYF
cdr3_nt: TGTGCCAGCAGCTTAGGAGTAGCCCCCACAGATACGCAGTATTTT

v_call: TRBV20-1
d_call: NA
clone_size: many
j_call: TRBJ1-1
cdr3_aa: CSARDGAGITEAFF
cdr3_nt: TGCAGTGCTAGAGATGGAGCAGGGATAACTGAAGCTTTCTTT

v_call: TRBV20-1
d_call: NA
clone_size: many
j_call: TRBJ2-6
cdr3_aa: CSALDRSGANVLTF
cdr3_nt: TGCAGTGCTTTGGACCGCTCTGGGGCCAACGTCCTGACTTTC

v_call: TRBV28
d_call: TRBD2
clone_size: NA
j_call: TRBJ2-7
cdr3_aa: CASSWTSGASEQYF
cdr3_nt: TGTGCCAGCAGTTGGACTAGCGGGGCGAGCGAGCAGTACTTC

v_call: TRBV20-1
d_call: TRBD1
clone_size: few
j_call: TRBJ1-4
cdr3_aa: CSARAGTGNGNEKLFF
cdr3_nt: TGCAGTGCTAGAGCCGGGACAGGGAACGGTAATGAAAAACTGTTTTTT

v_call: TRBV11-2
d_call: TRBD1
clone_size: many
j_call: TRBJ1-6
cdr3_aa: CASSVSTGGGKALHF
cdr3_nt: TGTGCCAGCAGTGTTTCGACAGGGGGCGGAAAGGCCCTCCACTTT

v_call: TRBV3-1
d_call: TRBD1
clone_size: many
j_call: TRBJ1-1
cdr3_aa: CASSQEGQAINTEAFF
cdr3_nt: TGTGCCAGCAGCCAAGAGGGACAGGCGATAAACACTGAAGCTTTCTTT

v_call: TRBV28
d_call: TRBD2
clone_size: many
j_call: TRBJ2-2
cdr3_aa: CASSLAGGPDIGELFF
cdr3_nt: TGTGCCAGCAGTTTAGCGGGGGGGCCGGATATCGGGGAGCTGTTTTTT

v_call: TRBV7-2
d_call: TRBD1
clone_size: many
j_call: TRBJ1-2
cdr3_aa: CASSPGGQGFSLYGYTF
cdr3_nt: TGTGCCAGCAGCCCAGGGGGACAGGGGTTTTCCCTCTATGGCTACACCTTC

v_call: TRBV7-2
d_call: NA
clone_size: many
j_call: TRBJ2-5
cdr3_aa: CASSWDRTQETQYF
cdr3_nt: TGTGCCAGCAGCTGGGACCGTACCCAAGAGACCCAGTACTTC

v_call: TRBV7-2
d_call: NA
clone_size: many
j_call: TRBJ1-1
cdr3_aa: CASSPRQNTEAFF
cdr3_nt: TGTGCCAGCAGCCCCCGACAGAACACTGAAGCTTTCTTT

v_call: TRBV29-1
d_call: NA
clone_size: many
j_call: TRBJ2-7
cdr3_aa: CSVVRGYEQYF
cdr3_nt: TGCAGCGTTGTAAGGGGCTACGAGCAGTACTTC

v_call: TRBV6-5
d_call: TRBD1
clone_size: few
j_call: TRBJ2-3
cdr3_aa: CASSYQDRGRNTQYF
cdr3_nt: TGTGCCAGCAGTTACCAGGACAGGGGGCGAAATACGCAGTATTTT

v_call: TRBV2
d_call: NA
clone_size: many
j_call: TRBJ2-5
cdr3_aa: CASSPPTGLQETQYF
cdr3_nt: TGTGCCAGCAGCCCTCCGACAGGACTGCAAGAGACCCAGTACTTC

v_call: TRBV12-3/TRBV12-4
d_call: NA
clone_size: many
j_call: TRBJ1-4
cdr3_aa: CASSFQGREKLFF
cdr3_nt: TGTGCCAGCAGTTTTCAGGGGAGGGAAAAACTGTTTTTT

v_call: TRBV7-2
d_call: NA
clone_size: few
j_call: TRBJ2-2
cdr3_aa: CASSPPGPLAGELFF
cdr3_nt: TGTGCCAGCAGCCCTCCGGGACCCCTTGCCGGGGAGCTGTTTTTT

v_call: TRBV20-1
d_call: NA
clone_size: many
j_call: TRBJ2-2
cdr3_aa: CSARDFGTTNTGELFF
cdr3_nt: TGCAGTGCTAGAGATTTCGGGACAACGAACACCGGGGAGCTGTTTTTT

v_call: TRBV11-1
d_call: TRBD2
clone_size: few
j_call: TRBJ2-5
cdr3_aa: CASSLRSAGEGTQYF
cdr3_nt: TGTGCCAGCAGCTTGCGTTCGGCGGGAGAGGGGACCCAGTACTTC

v_call: TRBV6-1
d_call: TRBD2
clone_size: many
j_call: TRBJ2-1
cdr3_aa: CASSGGTRNVGEQFF
cdr3_nt: TGTGCCAGCAGTGGGGGGACTAGAAATGTAGGCGAGCAGTTCTTC

v_call: TRBV7-2
d_call: NA
clone_size: few
j_call: TRBJ1-2
cdr3_aa: CASSLLRGEGGYTF
cdr3_nt: TGTGCCAGCAGTTTGTTAAGGGGAGAAGGTGGCTACACCTTC

v_call: TRBV18
d_call: NA
clone_size: NA
j_call: TRBJ1-1
cdr3_aa: CASSSMTETYTEAFF
cdr3_nt: TGTGCCAGCTCATCCATGACAGAGACATACACTGAAGCTTTCTTT

v_call: TRBV3-1
d_call: TRBD2
clone_size: many
j_call: TRBJ2-4
cdr3_aa: CASSQQRGKNIQYF
cdr3_nt: TGTGCCAGCAGCCAACAGCGGGGGAAAAACATTCAGTACTTC

v_call: TRBV5-8
d_call: TRBD1
clone_size: NA
j_call: TRBJ1-5
cdr3_aa: CASSLGQAVAPQHF
cdr3_nt: TGTGCCAGCAGCCTAGGACAGGCCGTTGCTCCCCAGCATTTT

v_call: TRBV6-1
d_call: TRBD1
clone_size: NA
j_call: TRBJ1-2
cdr3_aa: CASRPIPGQRTGANYGYTF
cdr3_nt: TGTGCCAGCAGACCCATACCGGGACAGCGCACGGGAGCTAACTATGGCTACACCTTC